Each of the 30 T cell receptor beta chains below was sequenced from the same sample in a study of T cell repertoires in cytomegalovirus infection. These receptors' antigens are unknown. TCRdb redid the calling of the reads with MiXCR, one entry per CDR3 protein. The sample carries some 320,000 distinct CDR3 sequences, roughly 29% recorded once. Here the sequenced sample was cultured PBMCs, taken from culture after CMV antigen stimulation. The receptors stem from a human donor in good health (CMV status not recorded). Some clones in this sample may be carry-over from other donors' samples.

This chain links TRBV20-1 with TRBJ2-5; D not resolved. The ends were cut back, 6 bases at V and 0 bases at J, with 14 bases in the middle. Germline V CDR1 and CDR2: DFQATT, SNEGSKA (reference sequence). This CDR3 comprises 14 residues. The DNA of the CDR3 is TGCAGTGCCCGGGCCGACCCGTACCAAGAGACCCAGTACTTC. Amino acids: CSARADPYQETQYF.

The genes are TRBV6-2 or TRBV6-3 and TRBJ2-1; 8 nucleotides align to TRBD2. Trimming at V came to 6 bases and at J to 2 bases, leaving 3 bases not matched to a gene. The CDR3 has 14 residues. Germline CDR1 and CDR2: MNHEY and SVGEGT. The CDR3 DNA sequence: TGTGCCAGCAGGACGGGGGGGGCCTACAATGAGCAGTTCTTC. This translates into CASRTGGAYNEQFF.

In DNA form, the CDR3 reads TGCAGTGCTAGTGGCAGATTTAGCAATCAGCCCCAGCATTTT. This sequence encodes CSASGRFSNQPQHF. The V call is TRBV20-1, the J call TRBJ1-5; no reliable D call. Germline V gene data show CDR1 as DFQATT and CDR2 as SNEGSKA (reference sequence). V lost 3 bases, J lost 0 bases, and 9 bases lay in between. This CDR3 has 14 residues.

The chain recombines TRBV4-1 with TRBJ1-2; D is unclear. CDR1 is MGHRA, CDR2 YSYEKL, per germline. V was pared by 1 base and J by 6 bases, with 18 bases between. This CDR3 is built from 16 residues. The CDR3 region is CASSQGPNPRANGYTF. In nucleotides, the CDR3 is TGCGCCAGCAGCCAAGGACCGAATCCCCGGGCGAATGGCTACACCTTC.

There are many counts of this clonotype. The V and J genes are TRBV27 and TRBJ1-1, with D tentatively TRBD1 (5 bases). This CDR3 has 15 amino acids. Germline V CDR1 and CDR2: MNHEY, SMNVEV (reference sequence). Between the trimmed V and J ends, which lost 3 bases and 4 bases, there was a span of 15 bases. This chain's CDR3 is CASSFGARPSTEAFF. CDR3 nucleotide sequence: TGTGCCAGCAGTTTCGGGGCACGGCCCAGCACTGAAGCTTTCTTT.

This clonotype was counted ten times or more. This chain links TRBV6-1 with TRBJ1-4; D remains unclear. Germline V lookup: CDR1 MNHNS, CDR2 SASEGT. The CDR3 contains 14 residues. V was pared by 9 bases and J by 5 bases, with 16 bases between. The CDR3 sequence is CASTETRVNEKLFF. The DNA for the CDR3 is TGTGCCAGTACTGAAACACGTGTGAATGAAAAACTGTTTTTT.

This clonotype was found many times. The chain couples TRBV7-2 to TRBJ1-2; the match to TRBD1 covers 8 bases. The CDR3 is made up of 14 amino acids. The germline V gene encodes CDR1 SGHTA and CDR2 FQGNSA. With V trimmed by 5 bases and J by 4 bases, 6 bases remained unmatched. The CDR3 sequence is CASSPDRGPYGYTF. The CDR3 nucleotides read TGTGCCAGCAGCCCTGACAGGGGTCCCTATGGCTACACCTTC.

Details on this clonotype: Germline is not matched at one junction end, which may reflect a read error. The J gene is TRBJ2-1, the V gene TRBV5-3; D possibly matches TRBD1 or TRBD2 (6 bases each). TRBV5-3 is identified as an open reading frame with a role that is uncertain. This CDR3 region has 17 residues. Here the CDR3 DNA reads TGTGCCAGCAGCTTGCGTATTAGCGGCCCAGGGGTAGATGAGCAGTTCTTC. This codes for CASSLRISGPGVDEQFF.

The chain employs TRBV6-6 and TRBJ2-3, with TRBD2 identical over 10 bases. Germline values: CDR1 MNHNY, CDR2 SVGAGI (reference sequence). The V and J ends lost 8 bases and 2 bases, in that order; junction bases with no gene match: 16. The length of the CDR3 is 18 residues. CDR3 in amino acids: CASASNGASGGLTDTQYF. The CDR3 DNA sequence: TGTGCCAGCGCGTCCAATGGGGCTAGCGGGGGTCTCACAGATACGCAGTATTTT.

V and J are TRBV6-6 and TRBJ2-2; the D gene is possibly TRBD2 (6 bases). The germline V gene encodes CDR1 MNHNY and CDR2 SVGAGI (reference sequence). This CDR3 has 13 residues. Deletions cut 6 bases from V and 5 bases from J, with 10 bases between. CDR3 sequence: CASRIRGTGELFF. CDR3 nucleotides: TGTGCCAGCAGGATCCGGGGGACCGGGGAGCTGTTTTTT.

This chain uses TRBV4-1 with TRBJ1-1; a possible D gene is TRBD1 (5 bases). CDR3 length: 15 amino acids. CDR1 and CDR2 from the germline V gene are MGHRA and YSYEKL. V was pared by 4 bases and J by 4 bases, with 16 bases between. The chain's CDR3 is CASSLRQPGGTEAFF. Written as DNA, the CDR3 is TGCGCCAGCAGCCTTCGACAGCCAGGAGGCACTGAAGCTTTCTTT.

This clonotype was detected a few times. The chain joins TRBV2 to TRBJ2-3; 7 bases are a match to TRBD2. Germline V gene data show CDR1 as SNHLY and CDR2 as FYNNEI. Germline trimming cut 1 base from V and 1 base from J; bases unmatched to any gene: 2. This CDR3 comprises 15 residues. This CDR3 is CASSEGAGGTDTQYF. The CDR3, as DNA: TGTGCCAGCAGTGAAGGGGCGGGAGGCACAGATACGCAGTATTTT. Drawing the rest from reference TRBV2 and TRBJ2-3, the complete variable domain is EPEVTQTPSHQVTQMGQEVILRCVPISNHLYFYWYRQILGQKVEFLVSFYNNEISEKSEIFDDQFSVERPDGSNFTLKIRSTKLEDSAMYFCASSEGAGGTDTQYFGPGTRLTVL.

This clonotype has just a few counts. The gene calls are TRBV7-2 and TRBJ2-2; 9 nucleotides match TRBD1. Germline V gene lookup returns CDR1 SGHTA and CDR2 FQGNSA. The CDR3 is 16 amino acids. The V and J ends lost 3 bases and 2 bases, in that order; junction bases with no gene match: 4. The CDR3 nucleotides are TGTGCCAGCAGCTTTACAGGGGGCGGCAACACCGGGGAGCTGTTTTTT. This encodes CASSFTGGGNTGELFF.

J is TRBJ2-7 and V is TRBV28, with no clear D. Germline V gene data show CDR1 as MDHEN and CDR2 as SYDVKM. CDR3 length: 13 residues. Trimming shortened V by 2 bases and J by 2 bases, and 7 bases separated the two germline ends. CDR3 residues: CASSLAATYEQYF. CDR3 in DNA: TGTGCCAGCAGTTTAGCGGCCACCTACGAGCAGTACTTC. The whole variable domain, filled in from reference TRBV28 and TRBJ2-7, reads DVKVTQSSRYLVKRTGEKVFLECVQDMDHENMFWYRQDPGLGLRLIYFSYDVKMKEKGDIPEGYSVSREKKERFSLILESASTNQTSMYLCASSLAATYEQYFGPGTRLTVT.

The chain has TRBV20-1 and TRBJ1-5; the D gene is possibly TRBD1 (6 bases). The V end lost 5 bases, the J end lost 4 bases, and 18 bases lay between the germline ends. This CDR3 is built from 15 residues. Germline V CDR1 and CDR2: DFQATT, SNEGSKA (reference sequence). CDR3 protein: CSASSGTPGNQPQHF. DNA for the CDR3: TGCAGTGCTTCATCAGGGACACCTGGGAATCAGCCCCAGCATTTT.

The chain employs TRBV7-8 and TRBJ2-3, with D unresolved. The ends were cut back, 5 bases at V and 5 bases at J, with 8 bases in the middle. The CDR3 extends over 12 amino acids. Germline-derived CDR1 and CDR2 are SGHVS and FQNEAQ. CDR3 sequence reads: CASSPLIDTQYF. The CDR3 DNA reads TGTGCCAGCAGCCCCCTGATAGATACGCAGTATTTT.

At least ten counts were recorded for this clonotype. The rearrangement links TRBV27 to TRBJ1-4; the D gene is possibly TRBD1 (6 bases). Trimming pared 4 bases from V and 4 bases from J, leaving 10 bases between. This CDR3 comprises 14 residues. CDR1 and CDR2 (germline): MNHEY, SMNVEV (reference sequence). CDR3 in amino acids: CASSYDRHNEKLFF. CDR3 nucleotide sequence: TGTGCCAGCAGTTATGACAGGCATAATGAAAAACTGTTTTTT.

This chain uses TRBV5-4 with TRBJ1-1, with D tentatively TRBD1 (5 bases). Trimming left V 7 bases short and J 1 base short, with 17 bases between. CDR1 is SGHNT and CDR2 is YYREEE in the germline V gene (reference sequence). The CDR3 covers 15 residues. CDR3 nucleotide sequence: TGTGCCAGCTCTCTCTTGGGGGAGCAGAACACTGAAGCTTTCTTT. This gives the protein CASSLLGEQNTEAFF.

This sequence joins TRBV28 and TRBJ1-4; no clear D gene. This CDR3 is 14 amino acids long. Germline V gene sequence: CDR1 MDHEN, CDR2 SYDVKM. V lost 4 bases and J 10 bases, leaving 16 bases between the germline ends. The DNA for the CDR3 is TGTGCCAGCAGTTGGGCATCCTCAAGAGGAAAACTGTTTTTT. Residues: CASSWASSRGKLFF.

V and J are TRBV20-1 and TRBJ1-2; D not resolved. This CDR3 has 11 amino acids. V lost 4 bases to trimming and J lost 4 bases, with 7 bases between them. Germline V gene lookup returns CDR1 DFQATT and CDR2 SNEGSKA (reference sequence). The CDR3 is CSANWGYGYTF. CDR3 bases: TGCAGTGCTAATTGGGGCTATGGCTACACCTTC.

The V and J genes are TRBV28 and TRBJ1-1; D might be TRBD1 (5 bases). The germline V gene has CDR1 MDHEN and CDR2 SYDVKM. The CDR3 runs to 12 residues. V lost 6 bases and J lost 5, with 10 bases in between. Here the CDR3 reads CASRGGLTEAFF. The CDR3 DNA follows: TGTGCCAGCAGGGGGGGATTAACTGAAGCTTTCTTT. The variable domain in full, with the rest retrieved from reference TRBV28 and TRBJ1-1, is DVKVTQSSRYLVKRTGEKVFLECVQDMDHENMFWYRQDPGLGLRLIYFSYDVKMKEKGDIPEGYSVSREKKERFSLILESASTNQTSMYLCASRGGLTEAFFGQGTRLTVV.

This clonotype is a singleton in its sample. At one end, the junction sequence differs from germline, possibly due to a read error. This chain links TRBV13 with TRBJ1-4; weak D call: TRBD1 (5 bases). Germline assignment: CDR1 PRHDT and CDR2 FYEKMQ (reference sequence). The CDR3 loop spans 14 amino acids. CDR3 DNA: TGTGCCAGCAGCTCGACTCTTCCGGGGGAAAATCTGTTTTTT. Encoded protein: CASSSTLPGENLFF.

This sequence joins TRBV4-1 and TRBJ1-1, with 9 bases matching TRBD1. From germline, CDR1 is MGHRA and CDR2 YSYEKL. The CDR3 has 14 residues. The trim removed 4 bases at V and 6 bases at J, leaving 6 bases unmatched. In DNA form, the CDR3 reads TGCGCCAGCAGCCGAACAGGGGGCTGGGCTGAAGCTTTCTTT. Translation gives CASSRTGGWAEAFF.

V gene TRBV6-6 combines with J gene TRBJ2-7, with a tentative D call TRBD2 (6 bases). Germline CDR1 reads MNHNY; CDR2 reads SVGAGI (reference sequence). The CDR3 is 14 residues long. V lost 3 bases, J lost 2 bases, and 11 bases lay in between. CDR3 residues: CASSYWGRTYEQYF. CDR3 bases: TGTGCCAGCAGTTATTGGGGGAGGACCTACGAGCAGTACTTC.

This clonotype was observed a handful of times. The chain links TRBV7-9 to TRBJ1-4; tentative D call: TRBD1 (5 bases). This CDR3 has 17 residues. V was shortened by 0 bases and J by 0 bases, with 11 bases between the two germline ends. The germline V gene has CDR1 SEHNR and CDR2 FQNEAQ (reference sequence). CDR3 in DNA: TGTGCCAGCAGCTTAGCCCTACGACAGTCAACTAATGAAAAACTGTTTTTT. Amino acids: CASSLALRQSTNEKLFF.

In its sample, this clonotype was seen many times. In DNA, the CDR3 is TGTGCCAGCCAGCAAGAGGCGGGAGCTCACAATGAGCAGTTCTTC. Translating gives CASQQEAGAHNEQFF. V is TRBV6-2 or TRBV6-3 and J is TRBJ2-1, with 7 bases fitting TRBD2. The germline gives CDR1 MNHEY, CDR2 SVGEGT. The CDR3 consists of 15 residues. V shed 8 bases, J shed 5 bases, and the junction held 12 bases outside the gene matches.

This clonotype came up many times. V and J are TRBV7-2 and TRBJ2-3; D is unclear. The CDR3 is 14 amino acids. V was shortened by 4 bases and J by 4 bases, with 12 bases between the two germline ends. CDR1 is SGHTA, CDR2 FQGNSA, per germline. This CDR3 is CASSSNKGPDTQYF. CDR3 sequence (DNA): TGTGCCAGCAGCTCGAATAAGGGCCCAGATACGCAGTATTTT.

The gene calls are TRBV28 and TRBJ1-1; possible D gene TRBD1, 6 bases. The germline gives CDR1 MDHEN, CDR2 SYDVKM. The CDR3 extends over 14 amino acids. V gave up 6 bases and J gave up 5 bases, with 16 bases separating them. CDR3 nucleotides: TGTGCCAGCAGCATCAACACAGGGAAGACTGAAGCTTTCTTT. Translating it yields CASSINTGKTEAFF.

This clonotype was found once. The chain is built from TRBV5-8 and TRBJ1-1; D uncertain. The CDR3 length is 14 residues. Trimming removed 5 bases from V and 0 bases from J, with 11 bases in between. Germline CDR1 reads SGHTS; CDR2 reads YDEGEE. CDR3: CASRPRSLNTEAFF. Written as DNA, the CDR3 is TGTGCCAGCAGGCCCCGCTCCTTGAACACTGAAGCTTTCTTT.

The chain uses TRBV7-9 and TRBJ2-1; 8 positions agree with TRBD1. J gave up 7 bases and V 0 bases, and 8 bases lay outside the gene matches. This CDR3 has 16 amino acids. CDR1 SEHNR and CDR2 FQNEAQ come from the germline V gene (reference sequence). Written as DNA, the CDR3 is TGTGCCAGCAGCTTAGCTGGCAGGGGGCGCGGAAATGAGCAGTTCTTC. It yields the protein CASSLAGRGRGNEQFF.